The TCR beta chain under discussion was sequenced for a study of T cell responses to AZD1222 COVID-19 vaccine. Sequenced by immunoSEQ multiplex PCR; TCRdb stores in-frame clones only, minus some. The sample has around 130,000 clones, 80% to 90% seen once. Study-wide points: Donors in the cohort were predominantly white British and more often female, and clonal diversity was possibly underestimated. Just a handful of AZD1222 recipients tested seropositive at baseline. An increase in Spike-specific TCR breadth and depth was observed after two AZD1222 doses.

Turning to this clone: The antigen remains unidentified.

Germline V gene data show CDR1 as SQVTM and CDR2 as ANQGSEA. The CDR3 sequence is 13 residues long. J gave up 4 bases and V 4 bases, and 6 bases lay outside the gene matches. This TCR was recovered from an adult in good health. Sample: peripheral blood, taken on day 0 of AZD1222 vaccination. This chain joins TRBV29-1 and TRBJ2-5; 7 bases map to TRBD1. CDR3 sequence reads: CSVAQGVPETQYF. CDR3 nucleotides: TGCAGCGTTGCTCAGGGGGTCCCAGAGACCCAGTACTTC. Variable domain in full (rest from reference TRBV29-1 and TRBJ2-5): SAVISQKPSRDICQRGTSLTIQCQVDSQVTMMFWYRQQPGQSLTLIATANQGSEATYESGFVIDKFPISRPNLTFSTLTVSNMSPEDSSIYLCSVAQGVPETQYFGPGTRLLVL.